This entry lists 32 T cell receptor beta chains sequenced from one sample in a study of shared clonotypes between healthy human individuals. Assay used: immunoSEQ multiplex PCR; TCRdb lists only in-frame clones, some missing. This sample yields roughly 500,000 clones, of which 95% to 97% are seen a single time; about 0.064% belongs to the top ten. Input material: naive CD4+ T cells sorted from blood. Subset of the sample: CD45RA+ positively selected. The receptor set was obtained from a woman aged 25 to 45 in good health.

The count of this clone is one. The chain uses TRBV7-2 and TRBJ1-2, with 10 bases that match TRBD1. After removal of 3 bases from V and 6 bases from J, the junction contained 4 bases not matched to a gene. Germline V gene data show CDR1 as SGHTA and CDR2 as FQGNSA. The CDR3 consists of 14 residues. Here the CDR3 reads CASSFGQGVDGYTF. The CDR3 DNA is TGTGCCAGCAGCTTCGGACAGGGGGTTGATGGCTACACCTTC. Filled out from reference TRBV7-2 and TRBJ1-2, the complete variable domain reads GAGVSQSPSNKVTEKGKDVELRCDPISGHTALYWYRQSLGQGLEFLIYFQGNSAPDKSGLPSDRFSAERTGGSVSTLTIQRTQQEDSAVYLCASSFGQGVDGYTFGSGTRLTVV.

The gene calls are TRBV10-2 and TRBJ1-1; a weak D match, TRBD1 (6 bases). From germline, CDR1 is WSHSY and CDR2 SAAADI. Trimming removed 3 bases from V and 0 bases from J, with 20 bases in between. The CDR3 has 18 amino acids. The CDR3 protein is CASSDAPRGSRMNTEAFF. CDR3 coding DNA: TGCGCCAGCAGTGACGCCCCGAGGGGGTCTCGGATGAACACTGAAGCTTTCTTT.

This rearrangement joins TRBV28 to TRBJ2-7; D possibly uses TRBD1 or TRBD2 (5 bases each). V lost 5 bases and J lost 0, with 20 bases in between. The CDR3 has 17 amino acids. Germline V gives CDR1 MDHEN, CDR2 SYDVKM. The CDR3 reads CASSRARFGTASYEQYF. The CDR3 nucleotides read TGTGCCAGCAGTCGCGCCAGGTTCGGGACGGCCTCCTACGAGCAGTACTTC. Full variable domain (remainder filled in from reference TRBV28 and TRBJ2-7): DVKVTQSSRYLVKRTGEKVFLECVQDMDHENMFWYRQDPGLGLRLIYFSYDVKMKEKGDIPEGYSVSREKKERFSLILESASTNQTSMYLCASSRARFGTASYEQYFGPGTRLTVT.

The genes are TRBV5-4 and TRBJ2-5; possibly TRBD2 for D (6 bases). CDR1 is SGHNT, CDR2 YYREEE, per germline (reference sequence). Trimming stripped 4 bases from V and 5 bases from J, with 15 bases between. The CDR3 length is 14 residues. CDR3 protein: CASSTPHSGETQYF. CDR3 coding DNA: TGTGCCAGCAGCACACCGCATAGCGGTGAGACCCAGTACTTC.

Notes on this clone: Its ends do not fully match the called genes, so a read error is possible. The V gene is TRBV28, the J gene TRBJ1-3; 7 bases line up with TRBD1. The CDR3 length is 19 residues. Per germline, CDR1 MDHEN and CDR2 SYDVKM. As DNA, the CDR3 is TGTGCCAGCGAAGGGGCCCAGGCAGGGGGACATTTCTCTGGAAACACCATAGATTTT. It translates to CASEGAQAGGHFSGNTIDF.

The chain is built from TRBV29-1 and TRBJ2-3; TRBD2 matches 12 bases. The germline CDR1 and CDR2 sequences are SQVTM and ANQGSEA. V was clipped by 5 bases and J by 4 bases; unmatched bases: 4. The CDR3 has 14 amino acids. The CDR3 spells CSVQTSGRSDTQYF. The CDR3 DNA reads TGCAGCGTTCAGACTAGCGGGAGATCAGATACGCAGTATTTT.

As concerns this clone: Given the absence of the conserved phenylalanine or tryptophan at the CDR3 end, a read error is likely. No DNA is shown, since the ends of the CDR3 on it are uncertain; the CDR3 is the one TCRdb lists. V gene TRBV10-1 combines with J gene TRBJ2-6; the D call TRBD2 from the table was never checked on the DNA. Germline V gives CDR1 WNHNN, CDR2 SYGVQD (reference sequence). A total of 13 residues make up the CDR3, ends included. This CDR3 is CASSQSARSHKVG.

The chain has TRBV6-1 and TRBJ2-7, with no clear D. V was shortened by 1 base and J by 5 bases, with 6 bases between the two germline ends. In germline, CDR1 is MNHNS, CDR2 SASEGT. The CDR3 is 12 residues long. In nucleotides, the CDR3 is TGTGCCAGCAGTGAAGGGATGAACGAGCAGTACTTC. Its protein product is CASSEGMNEQYF.

Here the CDR3 DNA reads TGTGCCAGCAGGGGACAGGTTAGCTCCTACGAGCAGTACTTC. Translating gives CASRGQVSSYEQYF. This sequence joins TRBV6-1 and TRBJ2-7; 8 bases are shared with TRBD1. Germline V gene sequence: CDR1 MNHNS, CDR2 SASEGT. With 6 bases clipped from V and 0 bases from J, the junction kept 4 bases outside the gene matches. This CDR3 is built from 14 residues.

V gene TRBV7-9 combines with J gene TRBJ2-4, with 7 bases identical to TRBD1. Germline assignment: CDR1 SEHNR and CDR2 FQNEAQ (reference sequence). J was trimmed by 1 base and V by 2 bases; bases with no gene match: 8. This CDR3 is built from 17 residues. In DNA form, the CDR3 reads TGTGCCAGCAGCTTACTGTTACAGGGGCCGGCCAAAAACATTCAGTACTTC. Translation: CASSLLLQGPAKNIQYF. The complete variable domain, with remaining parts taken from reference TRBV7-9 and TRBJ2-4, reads DTGVSQNPRHKITKRGQNVTFRCDPISEHNRLYWYRQTLGQGPEFLTYFQNEAQLEKSRLLSDRFSAERPKGSFSTLEIQRTEQGDSAMYLCASSLLLQGPAKNIQYFGAGTRLSVL.

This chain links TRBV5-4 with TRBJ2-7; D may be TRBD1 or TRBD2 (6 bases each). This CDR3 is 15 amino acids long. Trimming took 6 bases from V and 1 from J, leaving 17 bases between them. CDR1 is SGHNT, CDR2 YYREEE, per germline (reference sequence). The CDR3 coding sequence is TGTGCCAGCACCAAGGGGGGTAGCCCTTCCTACGAGCAGTACTTC. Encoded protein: CASTKGGSPSYEQYF.

The CDR3 sequence: CASSPRGKDTQYF. CDR3 sequence (DNA): TGTGCCAGCTCACCAAGGGGAAAAGATACGCAGTATTTT. The J gene is TRBJ2-3, the V gene TRBV18; TRBD1 is a possible D gene (5 bases). The CDR3 extends over 13 amino acids. CDR1 KGHSH and CDR2 LQKENI come from the germline V gene. Trimming took 2 bases from V and 5 from J, leaving 8 bases between them.

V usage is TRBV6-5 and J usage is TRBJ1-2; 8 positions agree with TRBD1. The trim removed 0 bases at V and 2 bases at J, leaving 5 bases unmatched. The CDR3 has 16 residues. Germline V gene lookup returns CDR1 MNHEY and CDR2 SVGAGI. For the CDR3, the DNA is TGTGCCAGCAGTTACTCTTATCCAGGGGGCAACTATGGCTACACCTTC. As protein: CASSYSYPGGNYGYTF.

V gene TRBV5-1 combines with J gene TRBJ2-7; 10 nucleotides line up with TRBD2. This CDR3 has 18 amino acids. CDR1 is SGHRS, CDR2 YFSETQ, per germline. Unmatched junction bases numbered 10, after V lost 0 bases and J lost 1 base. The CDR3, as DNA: TGCGCCAGCAGCTTGGCTAGCGGGGGCGGCCCGCAATCCTACGAGCAGTACTTC. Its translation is CASSLASGGGPQSYEQYF.

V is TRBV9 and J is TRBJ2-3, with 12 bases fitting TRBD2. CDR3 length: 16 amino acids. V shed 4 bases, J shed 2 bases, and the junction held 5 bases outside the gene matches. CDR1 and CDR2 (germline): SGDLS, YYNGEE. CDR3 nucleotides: TGTGCCAGCAGCCCAGGACTAGCGGGGTACACAGATACGCAGTATTTT. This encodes CASSPGLAGYTDTQYF.

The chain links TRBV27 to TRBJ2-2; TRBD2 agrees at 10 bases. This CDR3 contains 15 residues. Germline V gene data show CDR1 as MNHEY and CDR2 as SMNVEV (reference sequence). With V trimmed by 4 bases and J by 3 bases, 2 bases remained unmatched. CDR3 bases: TGTGCCAGCAGTTCTAGCGGGAGTGACACCGGGGAGCTGTTTTTT. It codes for CASSSSGSDTGELFF.

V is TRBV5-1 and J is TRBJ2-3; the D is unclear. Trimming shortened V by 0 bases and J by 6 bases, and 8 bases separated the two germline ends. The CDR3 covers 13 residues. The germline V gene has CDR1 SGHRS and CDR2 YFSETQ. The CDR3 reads CASSLEAPDTQYF. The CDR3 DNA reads TGCGCCAGCAGCTTGGAGGCCCCCGATACGCAGTATTTT.

This CDR3 is CAISVHLGQGSDEQFF. CDR3 nucleotide sequence: TGTGCCATCAGTGTTCATTTGGGACAGGGCAGCGATGAGCAGTTCTTC. The rearrangement uses TRBV10-3 and TRBJ2-1; TRBD1 aligns across 9 bases. Trimming cost V 4 bases and J 8 bases; bases outside gene matches: 12. CDR3 length equals 16 residues. Per germline, CDR1 ENHRY and CDR2 SYGVKD.

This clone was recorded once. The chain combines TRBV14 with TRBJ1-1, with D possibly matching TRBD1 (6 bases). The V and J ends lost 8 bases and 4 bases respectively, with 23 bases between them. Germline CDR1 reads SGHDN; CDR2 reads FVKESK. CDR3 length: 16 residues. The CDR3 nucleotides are TGTGCCAGCCGAGCAATTGCGGGGGCTCGAACCACTGAAGCTTTCTTT. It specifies CASRAIAGARTTEAFF. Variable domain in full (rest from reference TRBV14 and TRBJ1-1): EAGVTQFPSHSVIEKGQTVTLRCDPISGHDNLYWYRRVMGKEIKFLLHFVKESKQDESGMPNNRFLAERTGGTYSTLKVQPAELEDSGVYFCASRAIAGARTTEAFFGQGTRLTVV.

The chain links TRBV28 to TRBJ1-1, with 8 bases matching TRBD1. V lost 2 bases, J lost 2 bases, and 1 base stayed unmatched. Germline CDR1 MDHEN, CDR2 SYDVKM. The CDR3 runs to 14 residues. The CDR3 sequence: CASSLGTGNTEAFF. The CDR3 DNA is TGTGCCAGCAGTTTAGGGACAGGTAACACTGAAGCTTTCTTT.

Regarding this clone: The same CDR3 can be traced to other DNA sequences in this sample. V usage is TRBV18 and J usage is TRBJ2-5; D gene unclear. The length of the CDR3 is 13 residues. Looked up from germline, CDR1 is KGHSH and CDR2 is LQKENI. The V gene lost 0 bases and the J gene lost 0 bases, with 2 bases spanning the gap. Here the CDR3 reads CASSPPNQETQYF. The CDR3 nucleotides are TGTGCCAGCTCACCACCGAACCAAGAGACCCAGTACTTC.

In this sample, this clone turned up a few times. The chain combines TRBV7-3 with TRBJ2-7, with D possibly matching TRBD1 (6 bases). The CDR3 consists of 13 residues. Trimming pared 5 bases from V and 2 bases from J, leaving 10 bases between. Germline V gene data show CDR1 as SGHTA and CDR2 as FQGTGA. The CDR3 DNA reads TGTGCCAGCAGCGTACAGGGAACCTACGAGCAGTACTTC. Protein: CASSVQGTYEQYF.

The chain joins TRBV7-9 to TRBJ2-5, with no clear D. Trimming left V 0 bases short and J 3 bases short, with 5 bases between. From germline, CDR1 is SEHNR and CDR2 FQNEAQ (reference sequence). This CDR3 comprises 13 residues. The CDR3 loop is CASSLAFKETQYF. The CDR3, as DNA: TGTGCCAGCAGCTTAGCCTTCAAAGAGACCCAGTACTTC.

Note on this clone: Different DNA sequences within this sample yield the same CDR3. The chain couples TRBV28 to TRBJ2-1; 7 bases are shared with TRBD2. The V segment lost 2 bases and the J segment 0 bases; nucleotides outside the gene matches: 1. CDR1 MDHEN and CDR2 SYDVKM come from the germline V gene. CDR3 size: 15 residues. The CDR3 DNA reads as TGTGCCAGCAGTTTAGGCGGGAGCTCCTACAATGAGCAGTTCTTC. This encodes CASSLGGSSYNEQFF.

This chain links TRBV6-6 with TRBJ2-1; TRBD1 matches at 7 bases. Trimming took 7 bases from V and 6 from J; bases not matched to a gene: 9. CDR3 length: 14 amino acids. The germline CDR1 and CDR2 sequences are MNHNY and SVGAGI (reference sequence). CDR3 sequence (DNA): TGTGCCAGCAACAGACAGGGCGAGGTCAATGAGCAGTTCTTC. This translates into CASNRQGEVNEQFF.

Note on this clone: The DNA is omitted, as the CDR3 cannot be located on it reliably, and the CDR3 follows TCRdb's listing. This CDR3 reads CASSFVGWGAKNIQYF. The chain recombines TRBV12-1 with TRBJ2-4. TRBV12-1 is annotated as a pseudogene. The CDR3 has 16 residues if both end residues are counted.

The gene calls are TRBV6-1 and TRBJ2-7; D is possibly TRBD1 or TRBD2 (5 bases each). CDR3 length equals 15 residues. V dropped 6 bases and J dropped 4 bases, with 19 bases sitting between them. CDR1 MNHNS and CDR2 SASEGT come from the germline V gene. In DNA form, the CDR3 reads TGTGCCAGCAGCGACCGGGACGGATTACCTTACGAGCAGTACTTC. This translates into CASSDRDGLPYEQYF.

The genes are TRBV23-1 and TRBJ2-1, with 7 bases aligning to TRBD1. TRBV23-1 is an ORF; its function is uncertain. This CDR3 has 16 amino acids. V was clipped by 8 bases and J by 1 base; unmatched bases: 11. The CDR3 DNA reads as TGCGCCAGCCAGGACAGGATTACGCCATCCTACAATGAGCAGTTCTTC. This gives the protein CASQDRITPSYNEQFF.

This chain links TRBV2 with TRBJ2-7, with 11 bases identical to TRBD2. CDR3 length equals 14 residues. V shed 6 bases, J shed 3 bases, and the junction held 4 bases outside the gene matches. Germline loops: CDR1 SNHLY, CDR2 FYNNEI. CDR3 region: CASRAGTSGYEQYF. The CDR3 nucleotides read TGTGCCAGCAGAGCCGGGACTAGCGGCTACGAGCAGTACTTC.

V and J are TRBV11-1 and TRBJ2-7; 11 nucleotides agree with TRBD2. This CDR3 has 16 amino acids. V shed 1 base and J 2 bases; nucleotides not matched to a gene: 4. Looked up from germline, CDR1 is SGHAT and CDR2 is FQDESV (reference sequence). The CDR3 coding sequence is TGTGCCAGCAGCTTAGTAGGGACTAGCGGAACCTACGAGCAGTACTTC. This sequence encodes CASSLVGTSGTYEQYF.

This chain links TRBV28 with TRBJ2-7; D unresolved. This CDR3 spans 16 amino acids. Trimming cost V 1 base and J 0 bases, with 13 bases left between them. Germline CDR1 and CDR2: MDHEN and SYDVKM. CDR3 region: CASSLSPDFSSYEQYF. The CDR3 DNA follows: TGTGCCAGCAGTTTATCCCCTGACTTTTCCTCCTACGAGCAGTACTTC. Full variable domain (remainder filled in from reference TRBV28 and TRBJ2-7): DVKVTQSSRYLVKRTGEKVFLECVQDMDHENMFWYRQDPGLGLRLIYFSYDVKMKEKGDIPEGYSVSREKKERFSLILESASTNQTSMYLCASSLSPDFSSYEQYFGPGTRLTVT.

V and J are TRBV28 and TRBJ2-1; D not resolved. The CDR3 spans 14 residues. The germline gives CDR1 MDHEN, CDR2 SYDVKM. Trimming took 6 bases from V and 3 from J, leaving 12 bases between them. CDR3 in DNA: TGTGCCAGCAGCCCCCCTCTTTTCTACAATGAGCAGTTCTTC. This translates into CASSPPLFYNEQFF.